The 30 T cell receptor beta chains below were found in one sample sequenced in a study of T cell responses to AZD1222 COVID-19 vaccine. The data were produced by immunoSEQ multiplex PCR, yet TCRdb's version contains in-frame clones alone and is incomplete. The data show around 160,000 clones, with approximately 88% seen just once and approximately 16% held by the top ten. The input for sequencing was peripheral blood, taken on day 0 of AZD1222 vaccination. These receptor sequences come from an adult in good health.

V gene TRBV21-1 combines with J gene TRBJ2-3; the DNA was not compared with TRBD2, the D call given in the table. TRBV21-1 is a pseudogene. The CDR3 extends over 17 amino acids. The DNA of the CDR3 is TGTGCCAGCAGCAAAGAACTAGCGGGACCTAGCACAGATACGCAGTATTTT. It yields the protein CASSKELAGPSTDTQYF.

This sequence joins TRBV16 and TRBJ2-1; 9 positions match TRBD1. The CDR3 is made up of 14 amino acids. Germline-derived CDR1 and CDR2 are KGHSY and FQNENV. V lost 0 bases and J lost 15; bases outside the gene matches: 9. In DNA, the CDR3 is TGTGCCAGCAGCCAATCGAGGACAGGGGCCTCGGTGTTCTTC. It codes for CASSQSRTGASVFF.

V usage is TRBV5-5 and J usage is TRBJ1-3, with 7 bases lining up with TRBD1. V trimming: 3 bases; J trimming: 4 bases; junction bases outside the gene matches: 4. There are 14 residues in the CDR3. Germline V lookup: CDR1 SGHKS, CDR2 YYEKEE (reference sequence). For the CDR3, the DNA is TGTGCCAGCAGCTACAGGGGATGGGGAAACACCATATATTTT. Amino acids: CASSYRGWGNTIYF.

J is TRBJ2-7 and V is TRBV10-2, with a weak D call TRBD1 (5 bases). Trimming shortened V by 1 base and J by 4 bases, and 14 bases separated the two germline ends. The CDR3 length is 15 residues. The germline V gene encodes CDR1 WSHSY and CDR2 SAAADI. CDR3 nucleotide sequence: TGCGCCAGCAGTGAGTTCCTCCAGGGTGGGTACGAGCAGTACTTC. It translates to CASSEFLQGGYEQYF.

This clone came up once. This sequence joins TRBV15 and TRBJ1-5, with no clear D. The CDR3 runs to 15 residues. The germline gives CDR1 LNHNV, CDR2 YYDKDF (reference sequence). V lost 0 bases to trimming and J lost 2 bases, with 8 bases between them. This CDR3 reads CATSRDRPGNQPQHF. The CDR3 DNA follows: TGTGCCACCAGCAGAGATCGACCTGGCAATCAGCCCCAGCATTTT.

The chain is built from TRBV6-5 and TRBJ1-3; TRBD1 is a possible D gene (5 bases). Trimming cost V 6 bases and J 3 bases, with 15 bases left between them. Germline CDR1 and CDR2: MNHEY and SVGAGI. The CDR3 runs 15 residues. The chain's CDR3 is CASSLAGRNGNTIYF. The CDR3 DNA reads TGTGCCAGCAGCCTAGCGGGACGAAATGGAAACACCATATATTTT.

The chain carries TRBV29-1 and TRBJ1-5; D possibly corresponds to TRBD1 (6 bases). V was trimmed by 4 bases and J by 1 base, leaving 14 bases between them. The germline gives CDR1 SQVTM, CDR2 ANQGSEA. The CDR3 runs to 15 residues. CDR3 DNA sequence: TGCAGCGTTGCGAGGGAAGGGGGAAGCAATCAGCCCCAGCATTTT. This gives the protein CSVAREGGSNQPQHF.

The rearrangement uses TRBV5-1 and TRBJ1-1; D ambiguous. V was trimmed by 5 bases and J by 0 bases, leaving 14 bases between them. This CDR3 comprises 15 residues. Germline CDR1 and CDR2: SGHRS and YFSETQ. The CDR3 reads CASRLSTSMNTEAFF. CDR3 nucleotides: TGCGCCAGCAGACTTTCCACTTCCATGAACACTGAAGCTTTCTTT.

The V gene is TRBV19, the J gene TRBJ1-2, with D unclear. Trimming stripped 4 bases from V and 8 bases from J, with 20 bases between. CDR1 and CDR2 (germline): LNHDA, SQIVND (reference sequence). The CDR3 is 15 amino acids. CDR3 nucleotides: TGTGCCAGTAGTAGGACCGCTGAATGGGGAGCGGGCTACACCTTC. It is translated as CASSRTAEWGAGYTF.

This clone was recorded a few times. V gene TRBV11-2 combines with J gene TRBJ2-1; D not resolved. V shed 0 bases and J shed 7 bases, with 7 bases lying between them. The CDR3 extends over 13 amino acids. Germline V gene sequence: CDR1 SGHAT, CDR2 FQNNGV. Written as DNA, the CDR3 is TGTGCCAGCAGCTTAGACAGAGTAAATGAGCAGTTCTTC. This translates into CASSLDRVNEQFF.

The DNA for the CDR3 is TGTGCCAGCATCACGCCGCAGGGGGCTGGGCAGCCCCAGCATTTT. Amino acid sequence: CASITPQGAGQPQHF. The chain couples TRBV9 to TRBJ1-5; 8 bases map to TRBD1. The CDR3 consists of 15 residues. The V gene's germline CDR1 is SGDLS and CDR2 YYNGEE. Trimming at V came to 6 bases and at J to 7 bases, leaving 12 bases not matched to a gene.

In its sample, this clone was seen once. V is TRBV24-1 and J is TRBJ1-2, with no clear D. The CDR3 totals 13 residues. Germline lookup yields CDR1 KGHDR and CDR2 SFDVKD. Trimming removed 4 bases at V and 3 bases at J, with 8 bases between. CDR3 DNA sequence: TGTGCCACCAGTGACCCCGGACACTATGGCTACACCTTC. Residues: CATSDPGHYGYTF.

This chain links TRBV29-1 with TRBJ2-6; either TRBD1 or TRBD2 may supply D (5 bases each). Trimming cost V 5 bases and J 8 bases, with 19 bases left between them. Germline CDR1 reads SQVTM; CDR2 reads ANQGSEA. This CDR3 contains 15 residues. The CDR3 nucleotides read TGCAGCGTTCCCGGTTCGGCAGGGAGCACCAACGTCCTGACTTTC. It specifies CSVPGSAGSTNVLTF.

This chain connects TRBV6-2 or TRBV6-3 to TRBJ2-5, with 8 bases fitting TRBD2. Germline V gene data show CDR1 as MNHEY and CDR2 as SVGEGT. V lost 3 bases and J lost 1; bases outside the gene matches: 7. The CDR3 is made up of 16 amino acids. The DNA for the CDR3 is TGTGCCAGCAGTTATGGGCGGGGGGCCCGCCAAGAGACCCAGTACTTC. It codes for CASSYGRGARQETQYF.

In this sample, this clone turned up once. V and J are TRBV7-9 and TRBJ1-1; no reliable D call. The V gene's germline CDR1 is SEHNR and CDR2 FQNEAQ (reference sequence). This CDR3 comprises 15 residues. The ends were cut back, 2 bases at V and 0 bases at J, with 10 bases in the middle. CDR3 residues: CASSLPGTLNTEAFF. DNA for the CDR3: TGTGCCAGCAGCTTACCCGGAACTTTGAACACTGAAGCTTTCTTT.

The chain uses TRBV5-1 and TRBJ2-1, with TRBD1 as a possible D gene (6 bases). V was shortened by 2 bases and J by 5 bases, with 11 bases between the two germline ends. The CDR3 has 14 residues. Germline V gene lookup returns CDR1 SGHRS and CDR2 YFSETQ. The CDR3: CASSFTGSHNEQFF. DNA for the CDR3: TGCGCCAGCAGCTTTACAGGGTCCCACAATGAGCAGTTCTTC.

The CDR3 sequence is CASSVGSRTGTDTQYF. CDR3 coding DNA: TGTGCCAGCAGCGTAGGATCGAGGACAGGGACAGATACGCAGTATTTT. The chain combines TRBV9 with TRBJ2-3, with 8 bases that match TRBD1. J was trimmed by 3 bases and V by 0 bases; bases with no gene match: 6. The germline V gene has CDR1 SGDLS and CDR2 YYNGEE. This CDR3 is built from 16 residues. The full variable domain, its missing parts supplied by reference TRBV9 and TRBJ2-3, is DSGVTQTPKHLITATGQRVTLRCSPRSGDLSVYWYQQSLDQGLQFLIQYYNGEERAKGNILERFSAQQFPDLHSELNLSSLELGDSALYFCASSVGSRTGTDTQYFGPGTRLTVL.

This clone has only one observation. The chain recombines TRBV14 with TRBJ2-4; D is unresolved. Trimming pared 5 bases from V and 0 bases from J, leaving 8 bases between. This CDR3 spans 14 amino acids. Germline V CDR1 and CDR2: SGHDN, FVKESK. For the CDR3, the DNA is TGTGCCAGCAGCGGTCGTTTAGCCAAAAACATTCAGTACTTC. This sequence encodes CASSGRLAKNIQYF.

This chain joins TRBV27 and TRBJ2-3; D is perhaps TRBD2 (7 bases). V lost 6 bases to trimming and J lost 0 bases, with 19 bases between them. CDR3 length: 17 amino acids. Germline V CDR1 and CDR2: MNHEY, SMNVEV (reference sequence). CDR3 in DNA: TGTGCCAGCAGAAGCCCGCTCGGGGGGCCGAGCACAGATACGCAGTATTTT. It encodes CASRSPLGGPSTDTQYF.

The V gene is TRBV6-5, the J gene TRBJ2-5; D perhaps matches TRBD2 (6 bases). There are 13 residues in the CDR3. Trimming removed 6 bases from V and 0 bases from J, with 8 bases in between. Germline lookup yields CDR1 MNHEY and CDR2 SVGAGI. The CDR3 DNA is TGTGCCAGCAGCCGGGGGTACCAAGAGACCCAGTACTTC. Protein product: CASSRGYQETQYF.

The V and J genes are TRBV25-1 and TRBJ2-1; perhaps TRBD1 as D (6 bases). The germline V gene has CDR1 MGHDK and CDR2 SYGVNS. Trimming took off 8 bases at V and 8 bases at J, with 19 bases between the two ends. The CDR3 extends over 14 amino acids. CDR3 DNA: TGTGCCAGCTCACGGGCAGGGGAGCTGCATGAGCAGTTCTTC. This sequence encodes CASSRAGELHEQFF.

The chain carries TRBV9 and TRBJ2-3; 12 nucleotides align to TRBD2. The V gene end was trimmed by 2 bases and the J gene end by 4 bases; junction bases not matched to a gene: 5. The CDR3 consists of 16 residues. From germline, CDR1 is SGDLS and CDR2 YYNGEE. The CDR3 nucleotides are TGTGCCAGCAGCGTCCTAGCGGGGGGGCCGGCAGATACGCAGTATTTT. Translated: CASSVLAGGPADTQYF.

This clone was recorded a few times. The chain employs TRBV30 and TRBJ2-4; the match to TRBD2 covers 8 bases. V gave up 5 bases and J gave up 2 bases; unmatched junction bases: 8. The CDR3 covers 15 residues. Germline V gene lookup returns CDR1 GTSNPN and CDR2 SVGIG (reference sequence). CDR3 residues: CAWQGRGGPKNIQYF. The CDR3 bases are TGTGCCTGGCAAGGTCGGGGGGGCCCCAAAAACATTCAGTACTTC.

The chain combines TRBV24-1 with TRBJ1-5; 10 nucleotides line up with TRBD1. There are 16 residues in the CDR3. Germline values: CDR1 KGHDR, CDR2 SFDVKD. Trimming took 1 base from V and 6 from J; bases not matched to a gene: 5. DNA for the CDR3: TGTGCCACCAGTGATTTACCGGGACAGGGGAGTCAGCCCCAGCATTTT. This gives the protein CATSDLPGQGSQPQHF.

The CDR3 loop reads CASIFRNYGYTF. The CDR3 DNA follows: TGTGCCAGCATTTTTCGTAACTATGGCTACACCTTC. The rearrangement links TRBV2 to TRBJ1-2; D is uncertain. V was shortened by 7 bases and J by 1 base, with 7 bases between the two germline ends. The CDR3 length is 12 residues. CDR1 SNHLY and CDR2 FYNNEI come from the germline V gene.

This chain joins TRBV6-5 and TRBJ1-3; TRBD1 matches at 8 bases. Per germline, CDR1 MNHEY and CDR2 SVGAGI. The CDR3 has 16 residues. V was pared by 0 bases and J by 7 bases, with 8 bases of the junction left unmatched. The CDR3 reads CASSYSGQGGYNTIYF. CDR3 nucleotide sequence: TGTGCCAGCAGTTACTCCGGACAGGGAGGTTATAACACCATATATTTT.

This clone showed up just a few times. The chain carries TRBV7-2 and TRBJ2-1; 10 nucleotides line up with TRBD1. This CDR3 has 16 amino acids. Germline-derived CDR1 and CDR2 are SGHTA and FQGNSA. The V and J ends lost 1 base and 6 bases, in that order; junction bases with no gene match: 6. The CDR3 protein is CASSLGGQGRLNEQFF. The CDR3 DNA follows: TGTGCCAGCAGCTTAGGGGGACAGGGGAGACTCAATGAGCAGTTCTTC. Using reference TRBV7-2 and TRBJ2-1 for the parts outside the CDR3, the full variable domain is GAGVSQSPSNKVTEKGKDVELRCDPISGHTALYWYRQSLGQGLEFLIYFQGNSAPDKSGLPSDRFSAERTGGSVSTLTIQRTQQEDSAVYLCASSLGGQGRLNEQFFGPGTRLTVL.

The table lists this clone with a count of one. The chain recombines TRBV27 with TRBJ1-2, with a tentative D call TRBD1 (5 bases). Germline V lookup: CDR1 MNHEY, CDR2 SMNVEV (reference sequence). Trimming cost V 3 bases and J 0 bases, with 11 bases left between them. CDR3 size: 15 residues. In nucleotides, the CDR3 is TGTGCCAGCAGTTTCCTGAGGGGAGCTAACTATGGCTACACCTTC. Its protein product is CASSFLRGANYGYTF.

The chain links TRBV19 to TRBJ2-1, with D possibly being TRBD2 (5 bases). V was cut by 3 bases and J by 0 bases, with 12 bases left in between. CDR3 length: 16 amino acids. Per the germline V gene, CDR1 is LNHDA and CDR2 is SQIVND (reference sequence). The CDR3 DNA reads TGTGCCAGTAGTATGACGGGGTCAAGCTCCTACAATGAGCAGTTCTTC. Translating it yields CASSMTGSSSYNEQFF.

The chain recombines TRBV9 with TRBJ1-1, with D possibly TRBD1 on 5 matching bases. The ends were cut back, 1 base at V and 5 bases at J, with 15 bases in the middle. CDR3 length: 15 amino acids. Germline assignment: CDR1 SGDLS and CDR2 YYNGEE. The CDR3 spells CASSVTGGGETEAFF. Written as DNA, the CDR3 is TGTGCCAGCAGCGTAACGGGGGGAGGAGAAACTGAAGCTTTCTTT.